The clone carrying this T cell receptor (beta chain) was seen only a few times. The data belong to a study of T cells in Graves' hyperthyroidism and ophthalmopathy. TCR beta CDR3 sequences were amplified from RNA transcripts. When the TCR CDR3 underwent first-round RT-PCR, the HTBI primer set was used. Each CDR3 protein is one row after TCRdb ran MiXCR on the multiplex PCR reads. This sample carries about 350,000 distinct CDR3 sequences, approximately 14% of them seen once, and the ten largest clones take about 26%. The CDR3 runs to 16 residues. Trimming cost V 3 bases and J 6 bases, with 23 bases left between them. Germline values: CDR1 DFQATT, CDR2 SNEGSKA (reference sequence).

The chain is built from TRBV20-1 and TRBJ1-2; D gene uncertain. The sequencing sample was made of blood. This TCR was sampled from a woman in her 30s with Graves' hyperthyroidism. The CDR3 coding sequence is TGCAGTGCTAGGAGATCTCCCGGTAACTTTAAAGATGGCTACACCTTC. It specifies CSARRSPGNFKDGYTF.